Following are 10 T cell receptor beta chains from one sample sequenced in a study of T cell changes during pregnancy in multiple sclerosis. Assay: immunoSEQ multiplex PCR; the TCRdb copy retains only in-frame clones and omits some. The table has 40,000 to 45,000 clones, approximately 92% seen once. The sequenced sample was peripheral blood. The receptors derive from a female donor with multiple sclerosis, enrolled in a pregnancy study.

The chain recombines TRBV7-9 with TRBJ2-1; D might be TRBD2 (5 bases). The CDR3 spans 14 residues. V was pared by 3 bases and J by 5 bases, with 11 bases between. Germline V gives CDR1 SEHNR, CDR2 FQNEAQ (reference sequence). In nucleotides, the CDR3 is TGTGCCAGCAGCTTGGAGGTAGCAAACAATGAGCAGTTCTTC. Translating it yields CASSLEVANNEQFF.

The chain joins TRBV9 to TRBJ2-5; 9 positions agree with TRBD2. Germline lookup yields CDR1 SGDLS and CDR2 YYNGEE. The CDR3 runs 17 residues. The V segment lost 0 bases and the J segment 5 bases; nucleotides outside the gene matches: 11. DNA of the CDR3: TGTGCCAGCAGCGTAGTGGGTAGCGGGAGCGGTAGGGAGACCCAGTACTTC. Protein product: CASSVVGSGSGRETQYF.

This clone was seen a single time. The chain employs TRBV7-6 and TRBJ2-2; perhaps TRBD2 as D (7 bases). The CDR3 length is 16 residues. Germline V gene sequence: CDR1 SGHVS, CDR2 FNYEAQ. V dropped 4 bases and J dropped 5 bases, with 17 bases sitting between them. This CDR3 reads CASSSGGMGATGELFF. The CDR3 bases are TGTGCCAGCAGCTCGGGGGGAATGGGGGCGACCGGGGAGCTGTTTTTT.

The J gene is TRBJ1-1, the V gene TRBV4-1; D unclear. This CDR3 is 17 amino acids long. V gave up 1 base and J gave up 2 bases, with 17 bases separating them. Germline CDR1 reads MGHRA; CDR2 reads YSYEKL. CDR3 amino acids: CASSQGRGLPGNTEAFF. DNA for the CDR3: TGCGCCAGCAGCCAAGGTCGCGGACTACCGGGAAACACTGAAGCTTTCTTT.

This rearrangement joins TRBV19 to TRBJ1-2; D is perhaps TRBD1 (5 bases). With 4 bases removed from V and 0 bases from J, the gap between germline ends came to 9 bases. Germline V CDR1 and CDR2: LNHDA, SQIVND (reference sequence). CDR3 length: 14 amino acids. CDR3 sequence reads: CASSRDGPNYGYTF. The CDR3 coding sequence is TGTGCCAGTAGTAGGGACGGCCCTAACTATGGCTACACCTTC.

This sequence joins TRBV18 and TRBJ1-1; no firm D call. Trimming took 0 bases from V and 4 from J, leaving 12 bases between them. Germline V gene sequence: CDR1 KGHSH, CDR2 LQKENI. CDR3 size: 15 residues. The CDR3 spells CASSPPGGAATEAFF. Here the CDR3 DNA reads TGTGCCAGCTCACCACCCGGTGGAGCGGCCACTGAAGCTTTCTTT.

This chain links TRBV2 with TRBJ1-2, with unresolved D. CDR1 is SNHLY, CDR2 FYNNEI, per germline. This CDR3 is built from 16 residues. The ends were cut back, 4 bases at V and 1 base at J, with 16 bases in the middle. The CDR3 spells CASSAESPGLNYGYTF. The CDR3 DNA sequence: TGTGCCAGCAGTGCGGAGAGTCCGGGCCTTAACTATGGCTACACCTTC. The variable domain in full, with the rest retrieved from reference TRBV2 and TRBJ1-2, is EPEVTQTPSHQVTQMGQEVILRCVPISNHLYFYWYRQILGQKVEFLVSFYNNEISEKSEIFDDQFSVERPDGSNFTLKIRSTKLEDSAMYFCASSAESPGLNYGYTFGSGTRLTVV.

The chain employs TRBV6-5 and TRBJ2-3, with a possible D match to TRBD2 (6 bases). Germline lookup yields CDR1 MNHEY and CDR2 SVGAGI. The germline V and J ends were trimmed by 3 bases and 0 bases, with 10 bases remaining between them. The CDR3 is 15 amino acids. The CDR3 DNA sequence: TGTGCCAGCAGTTATCTGGGGACTAGCACAGATACGCAGTATTTT. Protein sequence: CASSYLGTSTDTQYF.

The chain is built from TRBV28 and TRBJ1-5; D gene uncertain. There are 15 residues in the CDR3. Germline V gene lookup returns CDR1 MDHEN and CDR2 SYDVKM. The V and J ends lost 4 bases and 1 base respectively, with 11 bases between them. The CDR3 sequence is CASSWASGSNQPQHF. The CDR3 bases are TGTGCCAGCAGTTGGGCGTCAGGAAGCAATCAGCCCCAGCATTTT.

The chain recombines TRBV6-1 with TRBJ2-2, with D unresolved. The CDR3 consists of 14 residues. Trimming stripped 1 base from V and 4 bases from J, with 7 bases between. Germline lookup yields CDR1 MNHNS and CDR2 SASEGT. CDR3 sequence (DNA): TGTGCCAGCAGTGAAGTCAGTGCCACCGGGGAGCTGTTTTTT. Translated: CASSEVSATGELFF.